Described below is a single T cell receptor beta chain sequence and its context. These data are taken from a study of OX40 agonist ivuxolimab in advanced cancers. Profiled with immunoSEQ multiplex PCR; TCRdb holds only in-frame clones, not every one. The sample lists around 23,000 clones, about four fifths occurring once. Trimming took 3 bases from V and 3 from J; bases not matched to a gene: 2. The CDR3 is 13 residues long. Germline V gene data show CDR1 as MNHEY and CDR2 as SMNVEV (reference sequence). The TCR was taken from an adult with an advanced solid tumor such as melanoma, head and neck, liver or kidney cancer. The chain is built from TRBV27 and TRBJ2-7; 7 bases fit TRBD1. The sequenced sample was CD4+ or CD8+ T cells sorted from blood, obtained in a trial of the OX40 agonist ivuxolimab. CDR3 sequence: CASSFRQGYEQYF. The CDR3 bases are TGTGCCAGCAGTTTCCGACAGGGCTACGAGCAGTACTTC.